This T cell receptor (beta chain) derives from a study of blood T cell repertoires in COVID-19. The table came from immunoSEQ multiplex PCR; TCRdb's copy has only in-frame clones and leaves some out. The sample contains nearly 400,000 clones, around 92% of which appear only once. The clonotype comes from a woman aged 25 to 39 who had recovered from COVID-19. The sequencing input was PBMCs or T cells enriched from blood (not recorded which).

The CDR3 spells CASSSHNQETQYF. Here the CDR3 DNA reads TGTGCCAGCAGTTCACATAACCAAGAGACCCAGTACTTC. The chain combines TRBV12-3 or TRBV12-4 with TRBJ2-5; D unresolved. The CDR3 consists of 13 residues. V was trimmed by 4 bases and J by 0 bases, leaving 6 bases between them.